The rows below give T cell receptor beta chains drawn from one sample of a study of vaccination and CD4 T cells after COVID-19. TCRdb re-called the PCR reads with MiXCR, one entry per CDR3 protein. The sample holds about 36,000 distinct CDR3 sequences; 36% are singletons and the top ten take 5.8%. The sequencing used CD4+ T cells from blood, collected about 7 months after SARS-CoV-2 vaccination. The receptors derive from a human donor who had recovered from COVID-19. Each CDR3 is given with its conserved first and last residue. D genes are given only for firm matches. Clone size is stated in some rows and not others, as once, few, many or a class when expanded.

d_call j_call v_call clone_size cdr3_nt cdr3_aa
- TRBJ2-3 TRBV19 few TGTGCCAGTAGTAGGGTCAGCACAGATACGCAGTATTTT CASSRVSTDTQYF
TRBD1 TRBJ1-2 TRBV15 few TGTGCCACCAGCAGCCTAGAGACGGACAGGGACAATGGCTACACCTTC CATSSLETDRDNGYTF
- TRBJ1-5 TRBV6-2/TRBV6-3 - TGTGCCAGCAGTTACGCAGGGACATCCAATCAGCCCCAGCATTTT CASSYAGTSNQPQHF
- TRBJ1-1 TRBV29-1 - TGCAGCGTGTCTAGGGGGAACACTGAAGCTTTCTTT CSVSRGNTEAFF
TRBD1 TRBJ1-1 TRBV28 few TGTGCCAGCAGCGGGGGACAGGGGACCACTGAAGCTTTCTTT CASSGGQGTTEAFF
- TRBJ1-1 TRBV28 - TGTGCCAGCAGTTTAATAGACCTAAACACTGAAGCTTTCTTT CASSLIDLNTEAFF
- TRBJ2-5 TRBV6-2/TRBV6-3 few TGTGCCAGCTCCCCTAGGGGTACTCGAGAGACCCAGTACTTC CASSPRGTRETQYF
- TRBJ1-2 TRBV20-1 few TGCAGTGCTACCATTTTATCGGATGGCTACACCTTC CSATILSDGYTF
- TRBJ2-7 TRBV19 few TGTGCCAGTAGTATAGCGGGCGGATTTGCCTACGAGCAGTACTTC CASSIAGGFAYEQYF
TRBD1 TRBJ2-1 TRBV7-2 - TGTGCCAGCAGCTACAGGACAGGGAAGTACAATGAGCAGTTCTTC CASSYRTGKYNEQFF
TRBD2 TRBJ2-3 TRBV20-1 - TGCAGTGGATCCGGGACTAGCGGCACAGATACGCAGTATTTT CSGSGTSGTDTQYF
- TRBJ2-5 TRBV11-2 - TGTGCCAGCAGCGTTATGGGGACCCCCGGGGAGACCCAGTACTTC CASSVMGTPGETQYF
- TRBJ2-7 TRBV27 - TGTGCCAGCAGCCTCGTCTGGGGGGCTCGCGAGCAGTACTTC CASSLVWGAREQYF
- TRBJ2-5 TRBV2 - TGTGCCAGCTACGGGGAAAGAGGAGAGACCCAGTACTTC CASYGERGETQYF
TRBD2 TRBJ2-1 TRBV25-1 - TGTGCCAGCAGTGACCTAGCGGGAGGAGGTATTGAGCAGTTCTTC CASSDLAGGGIEQFF
TRBD2 TRBJ2-1 TRBV19 - TGTGCCAGTAGTATAGCGGGAGGGGCCTACAATGAGCAGTTCTTC CASSIAGGAYNEQFF
- TRBJ2-5 TRBV19 - TGTGCCAGTAGTCCTCCCTCGACGGGGGAGACCCAGTACTTC CASSPPSTGETQYF
- TRBJ1-1 TRBV19 few TGTGCCAGTAGTATCTCGGGGACGAGGACTGAAGCTTTCTTT CASSISGTRTEAFF
- TRBJ2-3 TRBV7-6 few TGTGCCAGCAGCCCGTATAGGGGTACAGATACGCAGTATTTT CASSPYRGTDTQYF
- TRBJ1-1 TRBV10-2 - TGCGCCAGCAGGGGACGTGCAATGAACACTGAAGCTTTCTTT CASRGRAMNTEAFF
- TRBJ2-7 TRBV5-4 - TGTGCCAGCAGCTTGTCGGGGTTGGTTGAGCAGTACTTC CASSLSGLVEQYF
- TRBJ2-5 TRBV7-9 few TGTGCCAGCAGCTTAGTAGGGGGAGAAGAGACCCAGTACTTC CASSLVGGEETQYF
- TRBJ1-2 TRBV5-4 once TGTGCCAGCAGCCCGTCGGGGAACTATGGCTACACCTTC CASSPSGNYGYTF
- TRBJ2-3 TRBV2 - TGTGCCAGCAGTAAGAACACAGATACGCAGTATTTT CASSKNTDTQYF
TRBD2 TRBJ2-7 TRBV28 - TGCGCGGGACTAGCGGGACCCCCCACCTACGAGCAGTACTTC CAGLAGPPTYEQYF
TRBD2 TRBJ2-5 TRBV4-1 - TGCGCCAGCAGCCCAGAGCGGGGGGAGACCCAGTACTTC CASSPERGETQYF
TRBD2 TRBJ2-2 TRBV6-4 - TGTGCCAGCTCACTAGCGGGAGACACCGGGGAGCTGTTTTTT CASSLAGDTGELFF
- TRBJ2-7 TRBV24-1 many TGTGCCACCGGCCTAACGGGAACAAGGTTCTCCTACGAGCAGTACTTC CATGLTGTRFSYEQYF
- TRBJ2-2 TRBV6-5 - TGTGCCAGCAGTTACTCCATAGGCAACACCGGGGAGCTGTTTTTT CASSYSIGNTGELFF
- TRBJ1-2 TRBV20-1 once TGCAGTGCACACTCCAACCATGGCTACACCTTC CSAHSNHGYTF
- TRBJ1-5 TRBV18 - TGTGCCAGCTCACCTTCCCCCGGGTCCCGGTCGCAGCCCCAGCATTTT CASSPSPGSRSQPQHF
TRBD1 TRBJ2-7 TRBV7-9 few TGTGCCAGCAGCTTACCACAGGGGACGGCCTACGAGCAGTACTTC CASSLPQGTAYEQYF
- TRBJ1-5 TRBV29-1 few TGCAGCGTTGGGATATCAGGCAATCAGCCCCAGCATTTT CSVGISGNQPQHF
TRBD1 TRBJ1-6 TRBV5-1 - TGCGCCAGCAGCCTCAATACAGGGGCAGGCTCACCCCTCCACTTT CASSLNTGAGSPLHF
- TRBJ2-7 TRBV7-8 - TGTGCCAGCAGACCCGATTCGTCAGGTGACGAGCAGTACTTC CASRPDSSGDEQYF
- TRBJ1-2 TRBV29-1 few TGCAGCGCCTGGACAGTTACTAACTATGGCTACACCTTC CSAWTVTNYGYTF
- TRBJ2-7 TRBV2 - TGTGCCAGCAGTGAGGGGGGCGGAGGAAACTACGAGCAGTACTTC CASSEGGGGNYEQYF
TRBD1 TRBJ2-1 TRBV6-1 - TGTGCCAGCATACGGACAGGGACCTCCACCAATGAGCAGTTCTTC CASIRTGTSTNEQFF
TRBD2 TRBJ2-7 TRBV12-3/TRBV12-4 - TGTGCCAGCAGTTTAGTAGGAGAGGGACTATACGAGCAGTACTTC CASSLVGEGLYEQYF
- TRBJ1-2 TRBV6-2/TRBV6-3 - TGTGCCAGCAGTTCCAGGGTAGCTGACTATGGCTACACCTTC CASSSRVADYGYTF
- TRBJ2-7 TRBV7-9 - TGTGCCAGCAGCTCAATCGTAGTGTACGAGCAGTACTTC CASSSIVVYEQYF
- TRBJ1-2 TRBV28 - TGTGCCAGCAGTCCCGGGACGGCTTTCTATGGCTACACCTTC CASSPGTAFYGYTF
TRBD2 TRBJ2-3 TRBV6-1 - TGTGCCAGCAGCCACCGGGTAGCGGGAGTCACAGATACGCAGTATTTT CASSHRVAGVTDTQYF
TRBD1 TRBJ2-4 TRBV24-1 - TGTGCCACCATTCACCGGGACAGCGCTCTTTTAGCCAAAAACATTCAGTACTTC CATIHRDSALLAKNIQYF
TRBD2 TRBJ2-1 TRBV10-3 - TGTGCCATCAGTGAGTATTGGCAGCCAACTGGCGGGACTAGCGTTGGTGAGCAGTTCTTC CAISEYWQPTGGTSVGEQFF
TRBD1 TRBJ2-5 TRBV7-8 few TGTGCCAGCAGTAAAAGTCGGACAGGGGCTGGAGAGACCCAGTACTTC CASSKSRTGAGETQYF
TRBD2 TRBJ2-1 TRBV19 - TGTGCCAGTAGTCCTACCGGGCGGGAGTGGGAGCAGTTCTTC CASSPTGREWEQFF
- TRBJ2-1 TRBV7-9 - TGTGCCAGCAGCTTATTAGGTTCCAATGAGCAGTTCTTC CASSLLGSNEQFF
TRBD2 TRBJ2-7 TRBV20-1 - TGCAGTCTCACTAGCGGGACGTCCTACGAGCAGTACTTC CSLTSGTSYEQYF
- TRBJ2-1 TRBV19 few TGTGCCAGTAGTATTCGCAGGGGGAGGGCCCTCTACAATGAGCAGTTCTTC CASSIRRGRALYNEQFF
- TRBJ1-2 TRBV20-1 - TGCAGTGCTAGAGATTTTAGTGTTGTGGAGTATGGCTACACCTTC CSARDFSVVEYGYTF
- TRBJ2-2 TRBV7-2 - TGTGCCAGCAGCTTACTGGACGTCGAGAACACCGGGGAGCTGTTTTTT CASSLLDVENTGELFF
- TRBJ2-7 TRBV19 - TGTGCCAGTAGTACCGGGACCTCCTACGAGCAGTACTTC CASSTGTSYEQYF